These 17 T cell receptor beta chains came from one sample sequenced in a study of post-analysis software for immune sequencing data. Study outcomes and limitations: About five TRBV segments were more frequent in patients than controls; TRBV5-6, TRBV5-1 and TRBV20-1 belonged to this group.

Sequencing libraries made from TCR beta cDNA carried unique molecular identifiers. MiXCR, applied by TCRdb to the PCR reads, yields one record per CDR3 protein. Of hundreds of thousands of distinct CDR3 sequences listed, around 37% were seen once; the top ten hold over 10%. Their recognized antigens are unknown. The sample comprised blood. These receptors were collected from a girl aged 5 to 17 with multiple sclerosis.

The CDR3 DNA sequence: TGTGCCAGCAGCCAACTACCGGCTCCACTTTACGAGCAGTACTTC. Residues: CASSQLPAPLYEQYF. The chain employs TRBV3-1 and TRBJ2-7; no reliable D call. Per the germline V gene, CDR1 is LGHDT and CDR2 is YNNKEL (reference sequence). CDR3 length equals 15 residues. V lost 2 bases and J lost 4, with 15 bases in between.

This clonotype has a handful of counts. The chain recombines TRBV20-1 with TRBJ1-2, with D unclear. The V and J ends lost 7 bases and 0 bases respectively, with 6 bases between them. Germline CDR1 is DFQATT and CDR2 is SNEGSKA (reference sequence). The CDR3 consists of 11 residues. CDR3 nucleotides: TGCAGTGGGATAGCTAACTATGGCTACACCTTC. Its translation: CSGIANYGYTF.

The gene calls are TRBV5-1 and TRBJ1-3; 7 nucleotides match TRBD1. Germline V lookup: CDR1 SGHRS, CDR2 YFSETQ. This CDR3 spans 13 amino acids. V lost 6 bases to trimming and J lost 2 bases; unmatched junction nucleotides: 2. The DNA for the CDR3 is TGCGCCAGCACAACAGGGGCTGGAAACACCATATATTTT. This sequence encodes CASTTGAGNTIYF.

This clonotype was counted ten times or more. CDR3 nucleotides: TGCGCCAGCAGCTTTGTTAGCGGGGGGTTCAATGAGCAGTTCTTC. This translates into CASSFVSGGFNEQFF. This chain links TRBV5-1 with TRBJ2-1; 10 bases line up with TRBD2. The trim removed 2 bases at V and 6 bases at J, leaving 5 bases unmatched. This CDR3 is built from 15 residues. Germline CDR1 reads SGHRS; CDR2 reads YFSETQ.

The rearrangement links TRBV12-3 or TRBV12-4 to TRBJ2-2; 7 bases fit TRBD1. V shed 2 bases, J shed 6 bases, and the junction held 3 bases outside the gene matches. This CDR3 spans 14 amino acids. Written as DNA, the CDR3 is TGTGCCAGCAGTTTATCAGGGGGTGCCGGGGAGCTGTTTTTT. Its translation is CASSLSGGAGELFF.

The genes are TRBV6-5 and TRBJ1-2, with 8 nucleotides matching TRBD1. V was pared by 2 bases and J by 8 bases, with 4 bases of the junction left unmatched. CDR1 and CDR2 from the germline V gene are MNHEY and SVGAGI. This CDR3 contains 13 residues. In DNA form, the CDR3 reads TGTGCCAGCAGTTACGAACAGGGGGGGGGCTACACCTTC. This encodes CASSYEQGGGYTF.

This clonotype showed up just a few times. The chain joins TRBV5-1 to TRBJ2-7, with 8 nucleotides matching TRBD1. Germline V lookup: CDR1 SGHRS, CDR2 YFSETQ. This CDR3 comprises 15 residues. After removal of 7 bases from V and 6 bases from J, the junction contained 15 bases not matched to a gene. Here the CDR3 reads CASGRTGQGEGEQYF. CDR3 coding DNA: TGCGCCAGCGGACGGACAGGGCAGGGGGAAGGCGAGCAGTACTTC. Variable domain in full (rest from reference TRBV5-1 and TRBJ2-7): KAGVTQTPRYLIKTRGQQVTLSCSPISGHRSVSWYQQTPGQGLQFLFEYFSETQRNKGNFPGRFSGRQFSNSRSEMNVSTLELGDSALYLCASGRTGQGEGEQYFGPGTRLTVT.

The sample holds a few counts of this clonotype. The V gene is TRBV5-5, the J gene TRBJ2-1; 7 positions match TRBD1. CDR1 SGHKS and CDR2 YYEKEE come from the germline V gene (reference sequence). This CDR3 contains 15 residues. V trimming: 4 bases; J trimming: 2 bases; junction bases outside the gene matches: 6. The CDR3 region is CASSTTGVTYNEQFF. The CDR3 nucleotides read TGTGCCAGCAGCACAACAGGGGTGACCTACAATGAGCAGTTCTTC.

The chain carries TRBV4-3 and TRBJ2-1; 9 positions agree with TRBD2. Germline V gives CDR1 LGHNA, CDR2 YSLEER. Trimming cost V 1 base and J 9 bases; bases outside gene matches: 10. The CDR3 is 16 amino acids. CDR3 loop: CASSQGTSGSRGEQFF. As DNA, the CDR3 is TGCGCCAGCAGCCAAGGCACTAGCGGGTCGAGGGGTGAGCAGTTCTTC.

This chain uses TRBV28 with TRBJ2-3; no definite D call. This CDR3 has 11 residues. The V end lost 6 bases, the J end lost 6 bases, and 7 bases lay between the germline ends. The germline gives CDR1 MDHEN, CDR2 SYDVKM. CDR3 protein: CASRSFDTQYF. The DNA for the CDR3 is TGTGCCAGCAGGTCATTCGATACGCAGTATTTT.

The V call is TRBV3-1, the J call TRBJ2-7, with 12 nucleotides matching TRBD1. This CDR3 is 16 amino acids long. V dropped 1 base and J dropped 6; count of bases not matched to a gene: 7. Germline V gives CDR1 LGHDT, CDR2 YNNKEL (reference sequence). In nucleotides, the CDR3 is TGTGCCAGCAGCCAAGTCGCCGGGACAGGGGGCTCCGAGCAGTACTTC. This gives the protein CASSQVAGTGGSEQYF.

J is TRBJ2-1 and V is TRBV4-1; 7 bases are shared with TRBD2. The CDR3 is 18 residues long. Per the germline V gene, CDR1 is MGHRA and CDR2 is YSYEKL. V lost 4 bases and J lost 10; bases outside the gene matches: 22. CDR3 sequence: CASSPLNLAGDLEGEQFF. CDR3 bases: TGCGCCAGCAGCCCCCTTAATCTGGCGGGGGACCTTGAGGGAGAGCAGTTCTTC.

V and J are TRBV6-4 and TRBJ2-5; 9 positions agree with TRBD1. Germline values: CDR1 MRHNA, CDR2 SNTAGT. J gave up 7 bases and V 5 bases, and 8 bases lay outside the gene matches. The CDR3 is 14 amino acids. The CDR3 DNA is TGTGCCAGCAGTCCGCAGGGACAGGGAGGGACCCAGTACTTC. It translates to CASSPQGQGGTQYF.

This chain joins TRBV7-6 and TRBJ2-7; D may match TRBD1 or TRBD2 (5 bases each). Germline CDR1 SGHVS, CDR2 FNYEAQ. V was pared by 4 bases and J by 2 bases, with 12 bases between. The CDR3 sequence is 14 residues long. The CDR3 protein is CASSWGKPPYEQYF. CDR3 bases: TGTGCCAGCAGCTGGGGGAAACCTCCCTACGAGCAGTACTTC.

The genes are TRBV20-1 and TRBJ1-5; TRBD1 agrees at 9 bases. V shed 0 bases, J shed 6 bases, and the junction held 15 bases outside the gene matches. The V gene's germline CDR1 is DFQATT and CDR2 SNEGSKA (reference sequence). The CDR3 extends over 18 amino acids. The CDR3 sequence: CSARDLLGQGQESQPQHF. In DNA, the CDR3 is TGCAGTGCTAGAGATTTGCTAGGACAGGGGCAGGAAAGTCAGCCCCAGCATTTT.

This clonotype showed up many times. The CDR3 DNA sequence: TGCGCCAGCAGCCTAAGGCCAGAGGGGGCTTCTGGCTACACCTTC. Translation gives CASSLRPEGASGYTF. This chain joins TRBV5-1 and TRBJ1-2, with 7 bases identical to TRBD1. Germline CDR1 reads SGHRS; CDR2 reads YFSETQ. V shed 4 bases, J shed 7 bases, and the junction held 13 bases outside the gene matches. This CDR3 has 15 amino acids.

The rearrangement links TRBV11-2 to TRBJ2-2; D may be TRBD2 (5 bases). The CDR3 consists of 15 residues. The V and J ends lost 2 bases and 6 bases respectively, with 13 bases between them. Germline V gives CDR1 SGHAT, CDR2 FQNNGV. The CDR3 sequence: CASSLLGIGAGELFF. The CDR3 DNA reads TGTGCCAGCAGCTTACTAGGAATCGGGGCCGGGGAGCTGTTTTTT.